This TCR beta chain was retrieved from a study of T cell responses to AZD1222 COVID-19 vaccine. General study findings and limits: Among spike-specific TCRs, nearly half reportedly target unmutated variant regions.

This CDR3 contains 15 residues. V trimming: 5 bases; J trimming: 5 bases; junction bases outside the gene matches: 12. Data came from immunoSEQ multiplex PCR; TCRdb stores just in-frame clones and leaves some out. Here the sample spans roughly 260,000 clones, 85% to 95% being singletons. Worth noting for this clone: Its antigen is not known.

Specimen: peripheral blood, collected on day 0 of AZD1222 vaccination. This clonotype was sampled from an adult in good health. The chain has TRBV23-1 and TRBJ2-7, with 7 bases identical to TRBD1. TRBV23-1 carries the ORF label, with uncertain function. The CDR3 coding sequence is TGCGCCAGCAGTAAGGGGACAGTCAGTCGCCACGAGCAGTACTTC. Amino acids: CASSKGTVSRHEQYF.